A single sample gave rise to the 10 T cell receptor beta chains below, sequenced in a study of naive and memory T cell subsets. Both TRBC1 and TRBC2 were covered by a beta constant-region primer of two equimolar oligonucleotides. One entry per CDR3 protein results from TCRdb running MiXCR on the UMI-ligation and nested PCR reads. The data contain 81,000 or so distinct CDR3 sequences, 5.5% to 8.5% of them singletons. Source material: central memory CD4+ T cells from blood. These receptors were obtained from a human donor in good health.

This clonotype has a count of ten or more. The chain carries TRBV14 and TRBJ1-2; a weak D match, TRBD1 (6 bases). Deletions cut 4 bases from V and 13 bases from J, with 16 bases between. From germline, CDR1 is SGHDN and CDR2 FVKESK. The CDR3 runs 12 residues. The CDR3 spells CASSLHRASITF. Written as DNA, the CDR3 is TGTGCCAGCAGCCTGCACAGGGCTTCAATCACCTTC. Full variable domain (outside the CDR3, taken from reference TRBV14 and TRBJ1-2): EAGVTQFPSHSVIEKGQTVTLRCDPISGHDNLYWYRRVMGKEIKFLLHFVKESKQDESGMPNNRFLAERTGGTYSTLKVQPAELEDSGVYFCASSLHRASITFGSGTRLTVV.

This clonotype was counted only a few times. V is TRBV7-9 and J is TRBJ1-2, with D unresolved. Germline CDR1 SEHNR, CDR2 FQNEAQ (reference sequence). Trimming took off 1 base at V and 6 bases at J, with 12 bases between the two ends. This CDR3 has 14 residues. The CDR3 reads CASSLGGQRDGYTF. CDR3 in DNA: TGTGCCAGCAGCTTAGGGGGTCAGCGGGATGGCTACACCTTC.

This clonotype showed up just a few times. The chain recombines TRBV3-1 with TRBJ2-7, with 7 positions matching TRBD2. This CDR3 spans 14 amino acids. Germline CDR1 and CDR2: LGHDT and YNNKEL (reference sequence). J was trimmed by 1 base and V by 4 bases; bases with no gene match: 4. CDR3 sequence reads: CASSPPSGSYEQYF. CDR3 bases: TGTGCCAGCAGCCCCCCTAGCGGTTCCTACGAGCAGTACTTC.

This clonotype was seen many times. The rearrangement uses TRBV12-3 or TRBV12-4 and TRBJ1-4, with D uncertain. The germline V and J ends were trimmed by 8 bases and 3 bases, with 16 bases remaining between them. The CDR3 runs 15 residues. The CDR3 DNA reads TGTGCCAGCGCTGCTCCAAGGCAAGCTAATGAAAAACTGTTTTTT. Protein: CASAAPRQANEKLFF.

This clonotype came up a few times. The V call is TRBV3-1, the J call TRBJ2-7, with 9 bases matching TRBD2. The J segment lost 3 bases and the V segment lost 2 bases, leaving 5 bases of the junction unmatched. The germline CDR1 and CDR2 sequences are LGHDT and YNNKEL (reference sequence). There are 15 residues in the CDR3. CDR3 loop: CASSQRASGNYEQYF. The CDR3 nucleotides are TGTGCCAGCAGCCAACGGGCTAGCGGGAACTACGAGCAGTACTTC.

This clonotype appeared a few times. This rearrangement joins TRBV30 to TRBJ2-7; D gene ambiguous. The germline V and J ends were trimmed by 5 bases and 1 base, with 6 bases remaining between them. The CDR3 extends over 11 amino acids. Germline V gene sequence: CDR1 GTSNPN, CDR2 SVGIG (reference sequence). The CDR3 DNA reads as TGTGCCTGGGGGATTTCCTACGAGCAGTACTTC. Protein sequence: CAWGISYEQYF.

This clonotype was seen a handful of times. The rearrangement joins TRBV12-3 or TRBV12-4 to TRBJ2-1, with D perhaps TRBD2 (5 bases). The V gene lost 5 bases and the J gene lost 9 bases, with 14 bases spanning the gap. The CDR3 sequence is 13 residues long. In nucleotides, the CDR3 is TGTGCCAGCAGTACTCAACTAGTGGGTGAGCAGTTCTTC. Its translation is CASSTQLVGEQFF.

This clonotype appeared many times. CDR3 nucleotides: TGTGCCAGCAACCAGGGGGGCGGCAATCAGCCCCAGCATTTT. It codes for CASNQGGGNQPQHF. The V call is TRBV6-2 or TRBV6-3, the J call TRBJ1-5; TRBD1 aligns across 7 bases. This CDR3 has 14 amino acids. V lost 7 bases and J lost 2; bases outside the gene matches: 5. Germline CDR1 and CDR2: MNHEY and SVGEGT.

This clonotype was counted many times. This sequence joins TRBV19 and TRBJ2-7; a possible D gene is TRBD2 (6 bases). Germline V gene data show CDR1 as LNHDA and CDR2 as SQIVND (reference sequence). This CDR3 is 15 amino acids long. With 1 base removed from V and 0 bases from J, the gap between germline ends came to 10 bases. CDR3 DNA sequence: TGTGCCAGTAGTATAGTGGCCGGGAGCTCCTACGAGCAGTACTTC. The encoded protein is CASSIVAGSSYEQYF.

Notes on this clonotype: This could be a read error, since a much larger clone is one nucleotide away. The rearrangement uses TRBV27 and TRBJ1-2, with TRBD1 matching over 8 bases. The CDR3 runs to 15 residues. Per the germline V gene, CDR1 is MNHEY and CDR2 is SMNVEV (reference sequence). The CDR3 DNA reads TGTGTCAGCAGTCCCCGGGACAGGCCCCTATATGGCTACACCTTC. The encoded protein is CVSSPRDRPLYGYTF.